This T cell receptor (beta chain) stems from a study of control samples from healthy donors and cancer patients. Sequencing used immunoSEQ multiplex PCR; TCRdb keeps in-frame clones, though not all of them. The sample contains 250,000 to 300,000 clones, about 80% of which appear only once. This CDR3 region has 17 residues. Germline V gives CDR1 SGHAT, CDR2 FQNNGV. The ends were cut back, 2 bases at V and 0 bases at J, with 11 bases in the middle. This clone has a single count. The sequence was collected from a woman in her fifties or sixties with lung cancer. The rearrangement joins TRBV11-2 to TRBJ2-6, with D perhaps assigned TRBD1 or TRBD2 (7 bases each). Sequenced input: PBMCs. The CDR3 is CASSLSGTVSGANVLTF. CDR3 in DNA: TGTGCCAGCAGCTTAAGCGGGACAGTCTCTGGGGCCAACGTCCTGACTTTC.